This T cell receptor (beta chain) stems from a study of identical twins (dated by TCRdb to the mid-2010s). Looking at the study overall: To test whether fetal clonotypes persist, the study used deep sequencing on TCR alpha and beta repertoires from monozygotic twins, unrelated adults of various ages, and cord blood. To rule out contamination, replicate twin experiments were performed at different times with different library preparation protocols. Summary of the overall study and its limitations: Invariant T cells such as MAIT and iNKT could partly confound zero-insertion analyses, although diverse VJ usage argued against such confounding for most clonotypes. Because the same donors could not be followed over many years, the conclusions relied on cross-sectional statistical analysis. In beta out-of-frame sequences, excess twin sharing was weaker, because having fewer shared sequences lowered the signal-to-noise ratio. Compared with coincidental sharing between unrelated individuals, out-of-frame TCR alpha sequences shared between twins had an excess of sequences with low generation probability. In monozygotic twins, recombination models systematically underestimated out-of-frame TCR alpha sharing, but the models matched the sharing seen between unrelated individuals. Fewer insertions were carried by abundant cord blood beta clonotypes; a weaker similar trend was observed in young adult naive repertoires, while no such trend was observed in memory repertoires.

Trimming removed 6 bases from V and 9 bases from J, leaving 12 bases between the germline ends. CDR3 length: 12 amino acids, cysteine to phenylalanine. Only the CDR3 portion is preserved as DNA: 36 bases, with reading frame beginning at the first base. This clonotype showed up many times. No cognate antigen has been identified for it. Base qualities are missing; no much larger clone stands one base away. Only healthy Caucasian donors were included. Miltenyi CD45RO+ enrichment and human naive T-cell isolation kits were used to isolate memory (CD45RO+) and naive T cells from PBMC. Libraries were made using 5' RACE. The sequencer listed for this sample is Illumina HiSeq 2000. Template switching introduced a universal primer binding site; the final cDNA contained a unique molecular identifier, enabling accurate counting of TCR cDNA molecules. Specific primers in the conserved constant-segment region were used to synthesize first-strand cDNA for the TCR alpha and beta chains. To control for contamination, every cDNA library carried two barcodes: a SMART-Mk sample barcode plus Illumina barcodes. TruSeq adapter sequences along with Illumina sample barcodes were introduced in two successive PCR steps. The TCR alpha and beta cDNA libraries were sequenced on the Illumina HiSeq platform using custom primers. The paper's processing steps were these. Raw reads were processed with MiGEC to extract unique molecular identifiers, and MiXCR was used to determine CDR3 positions. Recombination models were inferred per individual with the repgenHMM and IGoR tools using an EM algorithm. Shared clonotype analysis was performed with the tcR package in R, normalizing sharing by the product of cloneset sizes. To study raw recombination without the effects of thymic and clonal selection, out-of-frame nonproductive sequences were analyzed. TCRdb trimmed the raw reads at Q25, called clones with MiXCR and kept productive beta chains. Rows with a matching CDR3 protein are joined into one entry that keeps the most common DNA and genes. The V and J calls were determined by TCRdb, not by the authors. Within this sample are 130,000 to 150,000 distinct CDR3 sequences, with around 3.5% of them counted one time only. 7.5% to 8.5% of the sample goes to the ten largest clones.

The sequenced sample was memory T cells sorted from blood. In light of the paper, this sample's cell subset or site label describes: CD45RO+ enriched T cells. This sequence was found in a man aged 18 to 29 in good health. This sequence uses TRBV12-3 or TRBV12-4 and TRBJ2-1; the D gene is unclear. The bases are TGTGCCAGCAGCCTAATAGATGGTGAGCAGTTCTTC. Protein translation: CASSLIDGEQFF.